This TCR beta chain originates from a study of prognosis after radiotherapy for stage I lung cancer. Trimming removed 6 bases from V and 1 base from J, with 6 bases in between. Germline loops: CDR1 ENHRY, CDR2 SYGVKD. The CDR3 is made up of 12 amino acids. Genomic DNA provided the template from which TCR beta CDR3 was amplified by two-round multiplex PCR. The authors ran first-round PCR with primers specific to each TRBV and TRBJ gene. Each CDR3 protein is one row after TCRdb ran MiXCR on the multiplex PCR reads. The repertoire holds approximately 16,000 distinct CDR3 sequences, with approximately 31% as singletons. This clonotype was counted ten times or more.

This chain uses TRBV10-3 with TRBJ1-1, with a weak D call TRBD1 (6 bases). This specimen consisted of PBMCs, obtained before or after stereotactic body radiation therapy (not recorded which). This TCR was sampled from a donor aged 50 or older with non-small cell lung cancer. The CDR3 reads CAIRTGNTEAFF. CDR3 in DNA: TGTGCCATCAGGACAGGGAACACTGAAGCTTTCTTT.